Sequencing of this T cell receptor beta chain was carried out in a study of blood T cell repertoires in COVID-19. This clone occurred a few times. This CDR3 region has 12 residues. Germline V gene sequence: CDR1 GTSNPN, CDR2 SVGIG (reference sequence). J gave up 5 bases and V 8 bases, and 4 bases lay outside the gene matches. Per the study methods: Amplification with reference gene primers provided the estimates of nucleated cell counts. TCRdb keeps only in-frame clones here, not all; method: immunoSEQ multiplex PCR. Clone size and V and J calls were adopted from that table, with D and trimming inferred from the DNA. Seen here are approximately 200,000 clones, around 83% observed once, and the top ten hold about 1.3%.

What was sequenced was PBMCs or T cells enriched from blood (not recorded which). The source of this sequence is a woman aged 40 to 50 with acute COVID-19. The chain employs TRBV30 and TRBJ1-1, with 11 nucleotides matching TRBD1. The CDR3 region is CARGQGGTEAFF. CDR3 DNA sequence: TGTGCCAGGGGACAGGGGGGAACTGAAGCTTTCTTT.